These T cell receptor beta chains were read from a single sample in a study of identical twins. Each CDR3 protein is one row after TCRdb ran MiXCR on the 5' RACE reads. The sample has 450,000 to 650,000 distinct CDR3 sequences, more than 9% seen once. These records were also assigned to another study, of yellow fever vaccine responses in identical twins.

Sequenced sample: PBMCs. These receptors were taken from a woman aged 18-35 years in good health. The CDR3 runs from the conserved cysteine through the conserved F or W. A D gene is named only where the DNA matches it firmly. Clone size appears in some rows only: once, few, many, or a class for an expanded clone.

abundance	v_gene	len	d_gene	j_gene	CDR3nt	CDR3aa
.	TRBV7-8	14	.	TRBJ2-7	TGTGCCAGCAGCAAAAGGGGTGACTCCTACGAGCAGTACTTC	CASSKRGDSYEQYF
few	TRBV12-3/TRBV12-4	13	.	TRBJ1-2	TGTGCCAGCAGTCTGACAAGACCATATGGCTACACCTTC	CASSLTRPYGYTF
many	TRBV5-1	13	.	TRBJ2-1	TGCGCCAGCAGCCCTTTGGGCCACAATGAGCAGTTCTTC	CASSPLGHNEQFF
.	TRBV14	14	.	TRBJ2-7	TGTGCCAGCAGCCCCGCTGCGCTGGGAGGAGAGCAGTACTTC	CASSPAALGGEQYF
.	TRBV20-1	16	TRBD2	TRBJ2-7	TGCAGTGCTAATAGACTAGCGGTTTATAGCTCCTACGAGCAGTACTTC	CSANRLAVYSSYEQYF
many	TRBV12-3/TRBV12-4	14	.	TRBJ1-5	TGTGCCAGCAGTTTAGAGACGTCCAGTCAGCCCCAGCATTTT	CASSLETSSQPQHF
few	TRBV20-1	13	.	TRBJ2-6	TGCAGTGCAGAGGGGGGAGGGGCCAACGTCCTGACTTTC	CSAEGGGANVLTF
many	TRBV25-1	15	.	TRBJ2-5	TGTGCCAGCAGTGCCCCCTCCCGGGGGGCCGGGACCCAGTACTTC	CASSAPSRGAGTQYF
many	TRBV6-2/TRBV6-3	15	TRBD2	TRBJ2-7	TGTGCCAGCAGTTACATCGCTAGCGGGACCTACGAGCAGTACTTC	CASSYIASGTYEQYF
.	TRBV7-2	14	.	TRBJ2-2	TGTGCCAGCAGTAGAGACACCGCAACGGGGGAGCTGTTTTTT	CASSRDTATGELFF
.	TRBV4-2	17	.	TRBJ2-1	TGTGCCAGCAGCCCCCCCCCGGGGAGAAGCTCCTACAATGAGCAGTTCTTC	CASSPPPGRSSYNEQFF
few	TRBV7-3	14	.	TRBJ2-2	TGTGCCAGCAGCTCCCCGGTGGGCCCCGGGGAGCTGTTTTTT	CASSSPVGPGELFF
.	TRBV18	14	.	TRBJ2-7	TGTGCCAGCTCATCGGGACGGAGAAACTACGAGCAGTACTTC	CASSSGRRNYEQYF
many	TRBV7-8	14	TRBD1	TRBJ1-5	TGTGCCAGCAGCACCCGACAGGGTTCGTCTCCCCAGCATTTT	CASSTRQGSSPQHF
few	TRBV20-1	14	TRBD1	TRBJ2-7	TGCAGTGCCACCCAAGTGGGGACAGGAATCGAGCAGTACTTC	CSATQVGTGIEQYF
few	TRBV12-3/TRBV12-4	14	TRBD2	TRBJ2-1	TGTGCCAGCAGTCGCGGGGGGGCGGGGTCTGAGCAGTTCTTC	CASSRGGAGSEQFF
many	TRBV6-1	17	TRBD1	TRBJ1-4	TGTGCCAGCAGCCGACAGGGCTGGGGGGCAACTAATGAAAAACTGTTTTTT	CASSRQGWGATNEKLFF
many	TRBV12-3/TRBV12-4	15	TRBD2	TRBJ2-7	TGTGCCAGCAGTCTGACTAGCGGGCGCTCCTACGAGCAGTACTTC	CASSLTSGRSYEQYF
few	TRBV29-1	15	.	TRBJ2-1	TGCAGCGTTGAAGCGGGCGCGGCTACCTACAATGAGCAGTTCTTC	CSVEAGAATYNEQFF
.	TRBV10-3	13	.	TRBJ1-2	TGTGCCATCAGTGAGTCCTCAGGGGATGGCTACACCTTC	CAISESSGDGYTF
many	TRBV3-1	12	.	TRBJ2-7	TGTGCCAGCAGCAACACAGCCACCTTTTTTTACTTC	CASSNTATFFYF
.	TRBV28	15	TRBD1	TRBJ1-6	TGTGCCAGCAGTTTACAGGGGGCTCAGAATTCACCCCTCCACTTT	CASSLQGAQNSPLHF
many	TRBV5-5	16	TRBD1	TRBJ2-7	TGTGCCAGCAGCGCTTCGACTTGGACAGGGAACTACGAGCAGTACTTC	CASSASTWTGNYEQYF
.	TRBV13	12	.	TRBJ2-5	TGTGCCAGCGGGCCGGTTCAAGAGACCCAGTACTTC	CASGPVQETQYF
many	TRBV7-9	15	TRBD1	TRBJ2-7	TGTGCCAGCAGCTTAATGGGACAGGGGGGAAACGAGCAGTACTTC	CASSLMGQGGNEQYF
many	TRBV5-1	13	.	TRBJ2-3	TGCGCCAGCAGCTTACAATTTACAGATACGCAGTATTTT	CASSLQFTDTQYF
many	TRBV2	12	TRBD2	TRBJ2-5	TGTGCCAGCAGACTAGCGCAAGAGACCCAGTACTTC	CASRLAQETQYF
.	TRBV5-1	17	TRBD2	TRBJ2-5	TGCGCCAGCAGCTTGGAAGCAGGGCTAGCGGGCCAAGAGACCCAGTACTTC	CASSLEAGLAGQETQYF
few	TRBV5-1	16	TRBD2	TRBJ2-7	TGCGCCAGCAGCTCGCCACCGACTAGCGGGAGTGGGGAGCAGTACTTC	CASSSPPTSGSGEQYF
few	TRBV9	14	.	TRBJ2-1	TGTGCCAGCAGCCCAGGTCCAGGTGTTAGTGAGCAGTTCTTC	CASSPGPGVSEQFF
.	TRBV6-5	18	TRBD2	TRBJ2-7	TGTGCCAGCAGTTACGACCCTAGCGGCGATTACACCTCCTACGAGCAGTACTTC	CASSYDPSGDYTSYEQYF
few	TRBV3-1	15	TRBD2	TRBJ2-1	TGTGCCAGCAGCCAAGTGTTAGCGGGAGAGGCTGAGCAGTTCTTC	CASSQVLAGEAEQFF
.	TRBV20-1	17	TRBD2	TRBJ2-2	TGCAGTGCTAGAGGAGGCCGAGCGGGGGCGAACACCGGGGAGCTGTTTTTT	CSARGGRAGANTGELFF
.	TRBV4-1	13	TRBD1	TRBJ2-7	TGCGCCAGCAGCCAAGAGACAGGGTTCGAGCAGTACTTC	CASSQETGFEQYF
.	TRBV29-1	13	TRBD1	TRBJ2-3	TGCAGCGGGCGACAGGGAAGCACAGATACGCAGTATTTT	CSGRQGSTDTQYF
many	TRBV7-9	14	TRBD1	TRBJ1-6	TGTGCCAGCAGCCCGACAGGGAGGTTTTCACCCCTCCACTTT	CASSPTGRFSPLHF
.	TRBV4-3	14	.	TRBJ2-1	TGCGCCAGCAGCCAAGACGGCAGGGACAATGAGCAGTTCTTC	CASSQDGRDNEQFF
.	TRBV7-9	15	.	TRBJ2-5	TGTGCCAGCAGTGACAGTTCCACCTGGCAAAAGACCCAGTACTTC	CASSDSSTWQKTQYF
few	TRBV7-2	11	.	TRBJ1-3	TGTGCCAGCAGCTTCTTGGACACCATATATTTT	CASSFLDTIYF
few	TRBV15	14	.	TRBJ2-5	TGTGCCACCAGCAGAGGGGGGCGCCGGGAGACCCAGTACTTC	CATSRGGRRETQYF
few	TRBV12-3/TRBV12-4	15	TRBD1	TRBJ1-6	TGTGCCAGCAGTCCGGGGACAGGGGGCTGGTCACCCCTCCACTTT	CASSPGTGGWSPLHF
few	TRBV7-9	13	.	TRBJ2-6	TGTGCCAGCGGACTTGCTGGGGCCAACGTCCTGACTTTC	CASGLAGANVLTF
.	TRBV29-1	12	TRBD1	TRBJ2-7	TGCAGCGTACACAGGGGGACCAACGAGCAGTACTTC	CSVHRGTNEQYF
.	TRBV29-1	15	TRBD2	TRBJ2-1	TGCAGCGTTGAGGCTAGCGGGACCCAGGGGGTGGAGCAGTTCTTC	CSVEASGTQGVEQFF
few	TRBV5-8	10	.	TRBJ2-5	TGTGCCACCTACAGTGAGACCCAGTACTTC	CATYSETQYF
few	TRBV5-8	12	.	TRBJ2-1	TGTGCCAGCAATTACACGCGGAGGGGGCAGTTCTTC	CASNYTRRGQFF
.	TRBV7-6	17	.	TRBJ2-3	.	CASSFGAGTGRTDTQYF
many	TRBV6-1	14	.	TRBJ2-7	TGTGCCAGCAGCCTTTCGGTCGCGGGTTACGAGCAGTACTTC	CASSLSVAGYEQYF
few	TRBV6-1	14	TRBD1	TRBJ2-7	TGTGCCAGCAGCGACACGGGACAGGGCTACGAGCAGTACTTC	CASSDTGQGYEQYF
.	TRBV4-3	15	.	TRBJ2-7	TGCGCCAGCAGCCAAGACCGGGACGACTCCTACGAGCAGTACTTC	CASSQDRDDSYEQYF
.	TRBV29-1	12	.	TRBJ2-1	TGCAGCGTGACTAAGACAGACAATGAGCAGTTCTTC	CSVTKTDNEQFF
.	TRBV18	12	.	TRBJ1-5	TGTGCCAGCTCAGACCGCAATCAGCCCCAGCATTTT	CASSDRNQPQHF
.	TRBV20-1	11	.	TRBJ2-1	TGCAGTGCTGATGGGGAGCATGAGCAGTTCTTC	CSADGEHEQFF